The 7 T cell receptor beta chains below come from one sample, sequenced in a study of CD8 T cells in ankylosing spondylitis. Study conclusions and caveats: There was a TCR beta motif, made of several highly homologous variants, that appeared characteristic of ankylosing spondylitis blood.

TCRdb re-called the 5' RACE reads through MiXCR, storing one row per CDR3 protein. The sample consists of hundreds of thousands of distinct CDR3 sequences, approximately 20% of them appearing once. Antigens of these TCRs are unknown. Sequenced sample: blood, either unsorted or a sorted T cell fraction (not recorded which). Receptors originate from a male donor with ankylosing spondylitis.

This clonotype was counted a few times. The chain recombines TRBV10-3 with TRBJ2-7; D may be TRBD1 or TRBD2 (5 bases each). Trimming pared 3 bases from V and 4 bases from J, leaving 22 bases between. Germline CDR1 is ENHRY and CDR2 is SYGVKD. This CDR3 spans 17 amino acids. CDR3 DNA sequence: TGTGCCATCAGTGATACCAATCCGGGGACCTACCAATACGAGCAGTACTTC. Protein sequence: CAISDTNPGTYQYEQYF.

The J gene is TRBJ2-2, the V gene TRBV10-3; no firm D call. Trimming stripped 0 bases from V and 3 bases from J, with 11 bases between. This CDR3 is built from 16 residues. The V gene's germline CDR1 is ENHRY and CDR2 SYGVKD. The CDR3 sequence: CAISESLIVDTGELFF. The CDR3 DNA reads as TGTGCCATCAGTGAGTCGCTAATAGTGGACACCGGGGAGCTGTTTTTT.

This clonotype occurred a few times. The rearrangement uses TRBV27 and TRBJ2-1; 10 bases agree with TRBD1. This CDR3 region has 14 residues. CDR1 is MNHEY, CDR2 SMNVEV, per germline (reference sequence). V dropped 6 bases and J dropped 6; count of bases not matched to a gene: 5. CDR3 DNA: TGTGCCAGCAGCCCGTGGACAGGGGGCAATGAGCAGTTCTTC. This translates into CASSPWTGGNEQFF.

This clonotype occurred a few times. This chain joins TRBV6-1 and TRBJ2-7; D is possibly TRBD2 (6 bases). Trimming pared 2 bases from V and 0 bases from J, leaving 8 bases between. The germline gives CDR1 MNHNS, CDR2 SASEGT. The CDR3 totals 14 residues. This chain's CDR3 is CASSERGSSYEQYF. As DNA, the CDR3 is TGTGCCAGCAGTGAACGGGGGAGCTCCTACGAGCAGTACTTC.

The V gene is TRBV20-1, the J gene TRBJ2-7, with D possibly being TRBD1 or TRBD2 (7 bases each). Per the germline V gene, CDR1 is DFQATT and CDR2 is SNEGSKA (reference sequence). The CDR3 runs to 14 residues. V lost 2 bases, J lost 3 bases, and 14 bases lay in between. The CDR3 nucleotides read TGCAGTGCTAGACGGCAGGGGGGGAACTACGAGCAGTACTTC. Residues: CSARRQGGNYEQYF.

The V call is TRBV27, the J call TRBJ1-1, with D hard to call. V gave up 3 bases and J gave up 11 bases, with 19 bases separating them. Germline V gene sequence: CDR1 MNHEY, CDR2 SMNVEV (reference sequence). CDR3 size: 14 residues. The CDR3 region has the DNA TGTGCCAGCAGTTTCGTGGTGGGAATTGGGAGGGCTTTCTTT. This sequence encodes CASSFVVGIGRAFF.

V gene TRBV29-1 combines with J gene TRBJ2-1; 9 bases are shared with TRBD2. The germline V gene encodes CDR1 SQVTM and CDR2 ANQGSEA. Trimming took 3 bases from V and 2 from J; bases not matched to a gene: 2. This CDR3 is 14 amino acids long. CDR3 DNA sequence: TGCAGCGTTGAGGGACTAGCAGCCTACAATGAGCAGTTCTTC. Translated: CSVEGLAAYNEQFF.